The next 20 T cell receptor beta chains were all read from a single sample in a study of CD8+ T cells in alopecia areata. After isolation, RNA underwent reverse transcription to generate cDNA as the sequencing template. Produced via immunoSEQ multiplex PCR; TCRdb's table is partial and in-frame only. The table shows about 150,000 clones, with about 59% occurring only once. The treatment was: oral pan-JAK inhibitor, 5-10 mg twice daily. This specimen consisted of CD8+ T cells sorted from blood, obtained at week 4, from a patient treated with tofacitinib. These receptors all stem from a human donor with alopecia areata.

On this clone: Germline is not matched at one junction end, which may reflect a read error. The chain combines TRBV5-4 with TRBJ2-2, with D perhaps TRBD2 (6 bases). This CDR3 has 15 residues. Germline assignment: CDR1 SGHNT and CDR2 YYREEE (reference sequence). The CDR3 sequence: CASSLLAENAGELFF. The CDR3 DNA reads TGTGCCAGCAGCTTGTTAGCGGAGAACGCCGGGGAGCTGTTTTTT.

This clone appeared a few times. The chain combines TRBV21-1 with TRBJ1-5. TRBV21-1 counts as a pseudogene. The CDR3 covers 15 residues. This CDR3 reads CASSKRRVGNQPQHF. The CDR3 region has the DNA TGTGCCAGCAGCAAGAGAAGGGTCGGCAATCAGCCCCAGCATTTT.

The chain recombines TRBV6-1 with TRBJ1-1; no clear D. Germline CDR1 is MNHNS and CDR2 is SASEGT. The V end lost 4 bases, the J end lost 3 bases, and 9 bases lay between the germline ends. This CDR3 spans 13 amino acids. The CDR3 nucleotides read TGTGCCAGCAGTGTCGGACCCTACACTGAAGCTTTCTTT. Its protein is CASSVGPYTEAFF.

The chain links TRBV4-2 to TRBJ1-2; 7 bases agree with TRBD1. The J segment lost 2 bases and the V segment lost 1 base, leaving 4 bases of the junction unmatched. The CDR3 contains 15 residues. CDR1 and CDR2 (germline): LGHNA, YNFKEQ. Here the CDR3 reads CASSQVGQANYGYTF. CDR3 nucleotides: TGTGCCAGCAGCCAAGTCGGACAGGCCAACTATGGCTACACCTTC.

The gene calls are TRBV30 and TRBJ1-5; 11 bases are shared with TRBD1. CDR3 length: 15 residues. Germline CDR1 is GTSNPN and CDR2 is SVGIG (reference sequence). The V segment lost 1 base and the J segment 5 bases; nucleotides outside the gene matches: 4. In DNA form, the CDR3 reads TGTGCCTGGAGTGCGGGACAGGGGGGGGATCAGCCCCAGCATTTT. Translated: CAWSAGQGGDQPQHF.

The chain joins TRBV9 to TRBJ2-5, with D perhaps TRBD1 (6 bases). Deletions cut 3 bases from V and 5 bases from J, with 17 bases between. Per the germline V gene, CDR1 is SGDLS and CDR2 is YYNGEE. The length of the CDR3 is 15 residues. CDR3 amino acids: CASSEGVLPGETQYF. Written as DNA, the CDR3 is TGTGCCAGCAGCGAGGGGGTCTTACCTGGGGAGACCCAGTACTTC.

CDR3 nucleotides: TGTGCCACCAGCAGTCTCCTTGGGCCGGGCAATGGCTACACCTTC. It specifies CATSSLLGPGNGYTF. The V and J genes are TRBV15 and TRBJ1-2; D uncertain. Trimming left V 3 bases short and J 6 bases short, with 17 bases between. This CDR3 is built from 15 residues. Germline V gene data show CDR1 as LNHNV and CDR2 as YYDKDF (reference sequence). Full variable domain (rest looked up from reference TRBV15 and TRBJ1-2): DAMVIQNPRYQVTQFGKPVTLSCSQTLNHNVMYWYQQKSSQAPKLLFHYYDKDFNNEADTPDNFQSRRPNTSFCFLDIRSPGLGDTAMYLCATSSLLGPGNGYTFGSGTRLTVV.

This clone was observed a single time. The V call is TRBV27, the J call TRBJ1-4; D not certain. The CDR3 is 15 amino acids. In germline, CDR1 is MNHEY, CDR2 SMNVEV (reference sequence). Trimming shortened V by 5 bases and J by 7 bases, and 17 bases separated the two germline ends. The CDR3 sequence is CASSPTDLKGEKLFF. The DNA for the CDR3 is TGTGCCAGCAGTCCCACAGATCTTAAGGGTGAAAAACTGTTTTTT.

The rearrangement links TRBV4-2 to TRBJ2-7; TRBD1 or TRBD2 may be the D gene (5 bases each). The germline CDR1 and CDR2 sequences are LGHNA and YNFKEQ. The CDR3 is 13 residues long. Deletions cut 4 bases from V and 4 bases from J, with 11 bases between. The CDR3 nucleotides are TGTGCCAGCAGCCCGGGGCTAGGATACGAGCAGTACTTC. Amino acids: CASSPGLGYEQYF.

This chain joins TRBV6-5 and TRBJ2-7, with D perhaps matching TRBD1 (6 bases). Germline V lookup: CDR1 MNHEY, CDR2 SVGAGI. The CDR3 extends over 14 amino acids. V was shortened by 4 bases and J by 0 bases, with 10 bases between the two germline ends. CDR3 residues: CASSLRDNSYEQYF. CDR3 bases: TGTGCCAGCAGTTTACGGGACAACTCCTACGAGCAGTACTTC.

The chain has TRBV4-1 and TRBJ1-1; D remains unclear. Germline loops: CDR1 MGHRA, CDR2 YSYEKL. V lost 1 base and J lost 1, with 4 bases in between. CDR3 length: 13 amino acids. CDR3 sequence reads: CASSQGANTEAFF. In DNA form, the CDR3 reads TGCGCCAGCAGCCAAGGCGCGAACACTGAAGCTTTCTTT.

The chain links TRBV2 to TRBJ1-6; a weak D match, TRBD1 (5 bases). Germline loops: CDR1 SNHLY, CDR2 FYNNEI. The CDR3 has 17 residues. With 11 bases removed from V and 0 bases from J, the gap between germline ends came to 20 bases. As DNA, the CDR3 is TGTGCCGCAACCCCGGGACCCAAGAGCTCCTATAATTCACCCCTCCACTTT. Amino acids: CAATPGPKSSYNSPLHF. The full variable domain, completed using reference TRBV2 and TRBJ1-6, is EPEVTQTPSHQVTQMGQEVILRCVPISNHLYFYWYRQILGQKVEFLVSFYNNEISEKSEIFDDQFSVERPDGSNFTLKIRSTKLEDSAMYFCAATPGPKSSYNSPLHFGNGTRLTVT.

This rearrangement joins TRBV4-3 to TRBJ2-7; TRBD1 is a possible D gene (5 bases). Germline lookup yields CDR1 LGHNA and CDR2 YSLEER. V lost 1 base and J lost 2, with 12 bases in between. The CDR3 covers 15 residues. CDR3 in amino acids: CASSQGQWSAYEQYF. In DNA, the CDR3 is TGCGCCAGCAGCCAAGGACAGTGGAGCGCCTACGAGCAGTACTTC.

The table lists this clone with a few counts. V is TRBV29-1 and J is TRBJ1-1; 8 bases align to TRBD1. Trimming took 3 bases from V and 8 from J; bases not matched to a gene: 5. The CDR3 has 12 amino acids. From germline, CDR1 is SQVTM and CDR2 ANQGSEA. This CDR3 is CSVEAGGIEAFF. CDR3 nucleotide sequence: TGCAGCGTTGAGGCAGGGGGCATCGAAGCTTTCTTT. The full variable domain, its missing parts supplied by reference TRBV29-1 and TRBJ1-1, is SAVISQKPSRDICQRGTSLTIQCQVDSQVTMMFWYRQQPGQSLTLIATANQGSEATYESGFVIDKFPISRPNLTFSTLTVSNMSPEDSSIYLCSVEAGGIEAFFGQGTRLTVV.

This sequence joins TRBV30 and TRBJ2-2; 9 bases match TRBD2. Looked up from germline, CDR1 is GTSNPN and CDR2 is SVGIG (reference sequence). The CDR3 covers 15 residues. V was pared by 3 bases and J by 2 bases, with 4 bases of the junction left unmatched. Written as DNA, the CDR3 is TGTGCCTGGAGCGAGCGGGGGGAAAACACCGGGGAGCTGTTTTTT. Protein product: CAWSERGENTGELFF.

The chain links TRBV30 to TRBJ2-5; TRBD1 matches 9 bases. V shed 5 bases, J shed 5 bases, and the junction held 9 bases outside the gene matches. The CDR3 covers 14 residues. Germline V CDR1 and CDR2: GTSNPN, SVGIG (reference sequence). The CDR3 here is CAWGGTGWFETQYF. The CDR3 bases are TGTGCCTGGGGGGGGACAGGGTGGTTCGAGACCCAGTACTTC.

The chain is built from TRBV13 and TRBJ2-7; 7 nucleotides line up with TRBD1. V lost 1 base and J lost 1; bases outside the gene matches: 1. This CDR3 has 14 residues. Germline-derived CDR1 and CDR2 are PRHDT and FYEKMQ (reference sequence). CDR3 sequence reads: CASSLAGQSYEQYF. The DNA for the CDR3 is TGTGCCAGCAGCTTAGCGGGACAGTCCTACGAGCAGTACTTC.

J is TRBJ1-2 and V is TRBV29-1; TRBD1 matches 10 bases. Germline V CDR1 and CDR2: SQVTM, ANQGSEA. There are 13 residues in the CDR3. V shed 6 bases, J shed 7 bases, and the junction held 8 bases outside the gene matches. CDR3 nucleotide sequence: TGCAGCGTGACCGGGACAGGGGTACTTGGCTACACCTTC. Translated, it gives CSVTGTGVLGYTF.

V and J are TRBV28 and TRBJ1-6; D is unclear. CDR3 length equals 13 residues. Germline CDR1 MDHEN, CDR2 SYDVKM. V lost 3 bases and J lost 9, with 9 bases in between. In nucleotides, the CDR3 is TGTGCCAGCAGTTTTGGATGGTCTTCACCCCTCCACTTT. Translation: CASSFGWSSPLHF.

The CDR3 protein is CASSVIPGGELDTQYF. The CDR3 bases are TGTGCCAGCAGTGTAATCCCAGGGGGCGAGTTAGATACGCAGTATTTT. The V and J genes are TRBV25-1 and TRBJ2-3; 8 nucleotides line up with TRBD1. V dropped 4 bases and J dropped 5; count of bases not matched to a gene: 11. The length of the CDR3 is 16 residues. Germline CDR1 reads MGHDK; CDR2 reads SYGVNS.